This TCR beta chain was captured by sequencing in a study of patients and donors after allogeneic stem cell transplantation (dated by TCRdb to about 2020). This clonotype turned up a few times. Which antigen it targets is not known. The sample holds no much larger clone one base away, and base qualities are not on file. Libraries were constructed by RT-PCR. The instrument was a NextSeq 550. The public sequencing data were trimmed at Q25 with fastp and processed into clonotypes with MiXCR by TCRdb, which kept only in-frame beta chains. Each CDR3 protein gets just one entry, which takes the most common genes and DNA from the rows behind it. Counted in this sample were 20,000 or so distinct CDR3 sequences; 25% to 35% of them appeared once. In total, the top ten clones hold around 45% of the sample. V is pared back by 2 bases and J by 7 bases, with 9 bases lying between the germline termini. The CDR3 spans 13 residues, from the cysteine through the phenylalanine. Only CDR3 DNA is held: 39 bases, read in frame from base 1.

The rearrangement joined TRBV12-3 or TRBV12-4 to TRBJ2-1, and the D gene may be TRBD2, 5 bases matching. This receptor was identified in a human donor who was either an allogeneic HSCT recipient or a stem cell or donor lymphocyte infusion donor (not recorded which). It is not recorded whose cells these are; they may come from a transplant donor. Source material: blood, either unsorted or a sorted T cell fraction (not recorded which). CDR3 loop: CASSLILANEQFF. In nucleotides, the sequence is TGTGCCAGCAGTTTAATATTAGCGAATGAGCAGTTCTTC.